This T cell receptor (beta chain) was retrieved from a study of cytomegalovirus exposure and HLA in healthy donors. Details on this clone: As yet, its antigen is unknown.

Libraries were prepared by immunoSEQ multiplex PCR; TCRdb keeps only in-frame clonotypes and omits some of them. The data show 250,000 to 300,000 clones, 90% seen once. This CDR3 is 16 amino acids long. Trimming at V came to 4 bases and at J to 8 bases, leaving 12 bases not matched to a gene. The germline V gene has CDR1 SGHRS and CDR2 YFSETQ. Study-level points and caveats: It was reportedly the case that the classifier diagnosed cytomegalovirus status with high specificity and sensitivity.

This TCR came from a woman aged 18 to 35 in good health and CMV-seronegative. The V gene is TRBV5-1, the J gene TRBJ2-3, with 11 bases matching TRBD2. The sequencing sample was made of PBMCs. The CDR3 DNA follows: TGCGCCAGCAGCGCCCCCGAGAGACTAGCGGGACTTACGCAGTATTTT. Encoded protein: CASSAPERLAGLTQYF.